This is a list of T cell receptor beta chains from one sample in a study of OX40 agonist ivuxolimab in advanced cancers. Clones were read by immunoSEQ multiplex PCR, and TCRdb kept only the in-frame ones, dropping some. The sample includes about 53,000 clones, 80% to 90% of them seen just once. This material consisted of CD4+ or CD8+ T cells sorted from blood, taken in a trial of the OX40 agonist ivuxolimab. The source is an adult with an advanced solid tumor such as melanoma, head and neck, liver or kidney cancer. Both conserved end residues are part of each CDR3. A D gene is named only where the DNA matches it firmly. Where a row states a size, it is once, few, many or the class of an expanded clone; other rows omit it.

D,V,J,size,DNA,CDR3
TRBD2,TRBV9,TRBJ2-1,NA,TGTGCCAGCAGCGCGACTAGCGGGATCGATGAGCAGTTCTTC,CASSATSGIDEQFF
NA,TRBV11-2,TRBJ2-7,NA,TGTGCCAGCAGCTTTGGAGTCACAGCTAGCTCCTACGAGCAGTACTTC,CASSFGVTASSYEQYF
NA,TRBV28,TRBJ2-7,NA,TGTGCCAGCAGTTCCCCTTCTACGCCGGGACAAACCTACGAGCAGTACTTC,CASSSPSTPGQTYEQYF
NA,TRBV27,TRBJ2-5,NA,TGTGCCAGCAGTTTTTCCAGGGAGGAGACCCAGTACTTC,CASSFSREETQYF
NA,TRBV6-6,TRBJ2-6,NA,TGTGCCAGCAGCCCCCCCGGGGCCAACGCCCTGACTTTC,CASSPPGANALTF
TRBD2,TRBV28,TRBJ2-7,NA,TGTGCCAGCATCGAAGGACTAGCGGGAACCTACGAGCAGTACTTC,CASIEGLAGTYEQYF
NA,TRBV29-1,TRBJ1-4,NA,TGCAGCGTTTCCGGCCCAACGGGTGAAAAACTGTTTTTT,CSVSGPTGEKLFF
NA,TRBV19,TRBJ2-2,NA,TGTGCCAGTAGTACCTACACAATGGGGCGGACCGGGGAGCTGTTTTTT,CASSTYTMGRTGELFF
NA,TRBV19,TRBJ1-5,few,TGTGCCAGTAGTATAATGAGAGGGAGCAATCAGCCCCAGCATTTT,CASSIMRGSNQPQHF
NA,TRBV4-2,TRBJ1-6,NA,TGTGCCAGCAGCCCGGACCCGGGACATGATTCACCCCTCCACTTT,CASSPDPGHDSPLHF
NA,TRBV2,TRBJ2-1,NA,TGTGCCAGCAGTGAATCAACCTACAATGAGCAGTTCTTC,CASSESTYNEQFF
TRBD1,TRBV5-1,TRBJ1-1,NA,TGCGCCAGCAGCTTGGTCGTCCACAGGGGGATTGGTGTGTACACTGAAGCTTTCTTT,CASSLVVHRGIGVYTEAFF
NA,TRBV6-5,TRBJ2-4,NA,TGTGCCAGCAGTAACTCGAGAGGGGGGGACATTCAGTACTTC,CASSNSRGGDIQYF
TRBD1,TRBV11-3,TRBJ1-2,NA,TGTGCCAGCAGCTTTCGGGACAGGGGGGGATATGGCTACACCTTC,CASSFRDRGGYGYTF
NA,TRBV9,TRBJ2-3,once,TGTGCCAGCACCAAACGAGGAGGCCCGATTAGCACAGATACGCAGTATTTT,CASTKRGGPISTDTQYF
NA,TRBV7-2,TRBJ2-6,NA,TGTGCCAGCAGCTCTCGCGGCTCTGGGGCCAACGTCCTGACTTTC,CASSSRGSGANVLTF
NA,TRBV18,TRBJ1-1,NA,TGTGCCAGCTCACCACCTATCTCAGGGATTGAAGCTTTCTTT,CASSPPISGIEAFF
TRBD2,TRBV19,TRBJ2-2,NA,TGTGCCACCTCACTAGCGGGGGTTACGAACACCGGGGAGCTGTTTTTT,CATSLAGVTNTGELFF
NA,TRBV4-3,TRBJ2-2,once,TGCGCCAGCAGCCCAGGGGGGAGGTTCGGGGAGCTGTTTTTT,CASSPGGRFGELFF
NA,TRBV9,TRBJ2-3,NA,TGTGCCAGCAGCGTAGACAGCCTAGCTAGCACAGATACGCAGTATTTT,CASSVDSLASTDTQYF
TRBD1,TRBV19,TRBJ1-5,NA,TGTGCCAGTAGCTCCTCAGGGGGCGAGAATCAGCCCCAGCATTTT,CASSSSGGENQPQHF
NA,TRBV9,TRBJ2-2,NA,TGTGCCAGCAGCGTCAAGGGGCAGGGGACCGGGGAGCTGTTTTTT,CASSVKGQGTGELFF
NA,TRBV7-9,TRBJ1-1,NA,TGTGCCAGCAGCTTGGAGGGGAACACTGAAGCTTTCTTT,CASSLEGNTEAFF
NA,TRBV7-8,TRBJ2-7,NA,TGTGCCAGCAGCTTAGTTCAGGTTTCGGGCGAGCAGTACTTC,CASSLVQVSGEQYF
NA,TRBV7-9,TRBJ2-7,NA,TGTGCCAGCAGCCTCAGGGGCGAGCAGTACTTC,CASSLRGEQYF
TRBD2,TRBV6-1,TRBJ2-1,NA,TGTGCCAGCAGTGATAGCGGGAGCTCCTACAATGAGCAGTTCTTC,CASSDSGSSYNEQFF
TRBD2,TRBV4-3,TRBJ2-1,NA,TGCGCCAGCAGCCAGACTAGCGACTCCTACAATGAGCAGTTCTTC,CASSQTSDSYNEQFF
NA,TRBV14,TRBJ1-6,NA,TGTGCCAGCAGCCAAGATGGTTACGGGGGTACACCCCTCCACTTT,CASSQDGYGGTPLHF
NA,TRBV7-2,TRBJ2-5,NA,TGTGCCAGCAGCGGTGGTTTCCAAGAGACCCAGTACTTC,CASSGGFQETQYF
TRBD2,TRBV5-4,TRBJ2-1,NA,TGTGCCAGCAGCACCCGGGGGGGCTCCTACAATGAGCAGTTCTTC,CASSTRGGSYNEQFF
NA,TRBV11-2,TRBJ2-7,NA,TGTGCCAGCAGCCCAACTAGCCGGGAGCTCGAGCAGTACTTC,CASSPTSRELEQYF
NA,TRBV6-5,TRBJ2-5,NA,TGTGCCAGCAGTGGACAGCCGATCGAAGAGACCCAGTACTTC,CASSGQPIEETQYF
NA,TRBV5-1,TRBJ1-5,NA,TGCGCCAGCAGCTCCGGGACACCTGATCAGCCCCAGCATTTT,CASSSGTPDQPQHF
NA,TRBV28,TRBJ2-7,NA,TGTGCCACAGAACCAGGGGTAGATCACGAGCAGTACTTC,CATEPGVDHEQYF
TRBD2,TRBV7-9,TRBJ2-1,once,TGTACCAGCAGTCTCACTAGCGGGGGTTACAATGAGCAGTTCTTC,CTSSLTSGGYNEQFF
NA,TRBV30,TRBJ1-1,NA,TGTGCCTGGAGTGTACCAGGAAAAGCCACTGAAGCTTTCTTT,CAWSVPGKATEAFF
TRBD1,TRBV18,TRBJ2-7,once,TGTGCCAGCTCACCGACAGGGGGGAACTACGAGCAGTACTTC,CASSPTGGNYEQYF
NA,TRBV7-2,TRBJ1-5,NA,TGTGCCAGCAGCAAAGGGCGACAAACCAATCAGCCCCAGCATTTT,CASSKGRQTNQPQHF
NA,TRBV19,TRBJ2-3,NA,TGTGCCAGTAGTATCACATCGACAACAGATACGCAGTATTTT,CASSITSTTDTQYF
NA,TRBV6-1,TRBJ2-6,NA,TGTGCCAGCAGTGAGGACATCGCCGGGGCCAACGTCCTGACTTTC,CASSEDIAGANVLTF
TRBD2,TRBV6-5,TRBJ2-5,NA,TGTGCCAGCAGTTTAACGGGACTAGGGGGAAGAGAGACCCAGTACTTC,CASSLTGLGGRETQYF
NA,TRBV10-3,TRBJ1-4,NA,TGTGCCATCAGTGAGTCGGGGTTAAGTGAAAAACTGTTTTTT,CAISESGLSEKLFF
NA,TRBV29-1,TRBJ1-1,NA,TGCAGCGTTGACGACTTGGGGCACGGGAGAGCTTTCTTT,CSVDDLGHGRAFF
NA,TRBV18,TRBJ1-4,NA,TGTGCCAGCTCCCCAAACGAGGGGGGAACTAATGAAAAACTGTTTTTT,CASSPNEGGTNEKLFF
NA,TRBV7-2,TRBJ1-2,NA,TGTGCCAGCAGCATCTCGACAGGTCCGAACTATGGCTACACCTTC,CASSISTGPNYGYTF
NA,TRBV18,TRBJ2-5,NA,TGTGCCAGCTCACCAAACTATGGGGAGACCCAGTACTTC,CASSPNYGETQYF
NA,TRBV11-3,TRBJ2-1,NA,TGTGCCAGCAGCTTAGTGGGGGTCTCCTACAATGAGCAGTTCTTC,CASSLVGVSYNEQFF
NA,TRBV30,TRBJ1-4,NA,TGTGCCTGGACTCTCAGGGGTAATGAAAAACTGTTTTTT,CAWTLRGNEKLFF
TRBD2,TRBV11-2,TRBJ2-3,NA,TGTGCCAGCAGCTTAGGGACTAGCGGGTACACAGATACGCAGTATTTT,CASSLGTSGYTDTQYF
NA,TRBV6-6,TRBJ2-3,NA,TGTGCCAGCAGTTGGGCCCCGGGGGGCGGCTCAGATACGCAGTATTTT,CASSWAPGGGSDTQYF
NA,TRBV25-1,TRBJ2-1,NA,TGTGCCAGCAGTGCGCACCGGAATAACAATGAGCAGTTCTTC,CASSAHRNNNEQFF
NA,TRBV21-1,TRBJ1-4,NA,TGTGCCAGCAAGTGGACACCCCCTGCAACTAATGAAAAACTGTTTTTT,CASKWTPPATNEKLFF
NA,TRBV30,TRBJ1-6,NA,TGTGCCTGGACCACCGAGCGGGGCCCGTTCTATAATTCACCCCTCCACTTT,CAWTTERGPFYNSPLHF
NA,TRBV6-6,TRBJ1-2,NA,TGTGCCAGCAGTTACTTAGTGTCAGGTGGCTACACCTTC,CASSYLVSGGYTF
NA,TRBV20-1,TRBJ2-7,NA,TGCAGTGCTCTCCAGGGCGGCGAGCAGTACTTC,CSALQGGEQYF
NA,TRBV28,TRBJ1-2,NA,TGTGCCAGCTCCTCCGGCTATGGCTACACCTTC,CASSSGYGYTF
NA,TRBV4-2,TRBJ1-2,NA,TGTGCCAGCAGCCACCTCTCGGCGAGGGTAAACTATGGCTACACCTTC,CASSHLSARVNYGYTF
TRBD1,TRBV23-1,TRBJ1-5,once,TGCGCCGGGGACAGGGGCAATCAGCCCCAGCATTTT,CAGDRGNQPQHF
NA,TRBV30,TRBJ1-1,NA,TGTGCCTGGAGTTGGGGAAGGGTACGAGACACTGAAGCTTTCTTT,CAWSWGRVRDTEAFF
NA,TRBV18,TRBJ1-4,NA,TGTGCCAGCTCACCACTACACGACGAAAAACTGTTTTTT,CASSPLHDEKLFF